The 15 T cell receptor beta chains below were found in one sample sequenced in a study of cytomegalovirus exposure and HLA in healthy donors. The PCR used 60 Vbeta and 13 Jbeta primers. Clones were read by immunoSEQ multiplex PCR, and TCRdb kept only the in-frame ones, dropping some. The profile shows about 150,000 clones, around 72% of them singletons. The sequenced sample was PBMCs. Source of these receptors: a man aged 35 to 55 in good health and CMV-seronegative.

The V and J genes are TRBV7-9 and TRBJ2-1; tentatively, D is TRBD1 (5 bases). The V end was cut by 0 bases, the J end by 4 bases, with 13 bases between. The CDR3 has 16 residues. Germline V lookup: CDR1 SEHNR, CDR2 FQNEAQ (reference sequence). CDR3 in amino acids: CASSLALGVRYNEQFF. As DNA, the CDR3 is TGTGCCAGCAGCTTAGCGTTAGGGGTGAGATACAATGAGCAGTTCTTC.

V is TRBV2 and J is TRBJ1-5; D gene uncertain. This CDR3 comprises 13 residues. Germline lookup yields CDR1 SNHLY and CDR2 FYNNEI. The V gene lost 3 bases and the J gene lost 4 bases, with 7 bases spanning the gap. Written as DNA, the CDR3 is TGTGCCAGCAGTGACGCCGGGAATCAGCCCCAGCATTTT. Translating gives CASSDAGNQPQHF.

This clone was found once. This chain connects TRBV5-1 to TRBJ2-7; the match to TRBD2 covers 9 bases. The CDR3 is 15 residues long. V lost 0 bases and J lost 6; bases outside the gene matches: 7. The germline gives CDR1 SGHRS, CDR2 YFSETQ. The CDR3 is CASSLVSAGGSEQYF. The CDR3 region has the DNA TGCGCCAGCAGCTTGGTCTCGGCGGGGGGGTCCGAGCAGTACTTC.

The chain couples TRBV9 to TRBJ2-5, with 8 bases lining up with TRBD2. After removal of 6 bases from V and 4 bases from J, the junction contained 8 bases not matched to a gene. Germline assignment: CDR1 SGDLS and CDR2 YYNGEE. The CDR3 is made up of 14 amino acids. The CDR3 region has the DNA TGTGCCAGCAACCCCGGGACTAGTGTAGAGACCCAGTACTTC. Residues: CASNPGTSVETQYF.

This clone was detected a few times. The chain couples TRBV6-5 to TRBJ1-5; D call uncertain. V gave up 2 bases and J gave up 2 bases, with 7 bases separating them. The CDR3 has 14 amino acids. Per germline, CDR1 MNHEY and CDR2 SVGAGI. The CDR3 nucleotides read TGTGCCAGCAGTTACGGAGTAGGCAATCAGCCCCAGCATTTT. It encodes CASSYGVGNQPQHF.

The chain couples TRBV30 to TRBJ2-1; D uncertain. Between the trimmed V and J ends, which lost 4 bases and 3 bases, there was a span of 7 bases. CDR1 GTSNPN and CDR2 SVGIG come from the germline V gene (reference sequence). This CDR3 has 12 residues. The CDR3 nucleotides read TGTGCCTGGAATGCAGACTACAATGAGCAGTTCTTC. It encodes CAWNADYNEQFF.

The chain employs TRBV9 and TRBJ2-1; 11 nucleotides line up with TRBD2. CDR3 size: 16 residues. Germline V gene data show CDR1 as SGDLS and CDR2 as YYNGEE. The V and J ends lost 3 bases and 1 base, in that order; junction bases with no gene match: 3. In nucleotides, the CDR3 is TGTGCCAGCAGCGCGGGACTAGCGGTATCCTACAATGAGCAGTTCTTC. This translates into CASSAGLAVSYNEQFF. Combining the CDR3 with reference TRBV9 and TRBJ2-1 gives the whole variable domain DSGVTQTPKHLITATGQRVTLRCSPRSGDLSVYWYQQSLDQGLQFLIQYYNGEERAKGNILERFSAQQFPDLHSELNLSSLELGDSALYFCASSAGLAVSYNEQFFGPGTRLTVL.

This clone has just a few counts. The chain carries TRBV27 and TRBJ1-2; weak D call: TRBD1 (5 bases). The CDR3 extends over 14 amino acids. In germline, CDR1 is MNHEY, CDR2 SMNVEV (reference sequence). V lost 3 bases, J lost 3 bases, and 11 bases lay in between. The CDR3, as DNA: TGTGCCAGCAGTTTCCAGGGATCCCACTATGGCTACACCTTC. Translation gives CASSFQGSHYGYTF.

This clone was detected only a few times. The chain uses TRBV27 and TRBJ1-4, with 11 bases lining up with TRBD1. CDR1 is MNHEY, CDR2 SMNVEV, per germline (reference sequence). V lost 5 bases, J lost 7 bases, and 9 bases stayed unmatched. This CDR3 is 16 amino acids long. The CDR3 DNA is TGTGCCAGCAGTCAGAACACGGGACAGGGGGTTGAAAAACTGTTTTTT. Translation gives CASSQNTGQGVEKLFF.

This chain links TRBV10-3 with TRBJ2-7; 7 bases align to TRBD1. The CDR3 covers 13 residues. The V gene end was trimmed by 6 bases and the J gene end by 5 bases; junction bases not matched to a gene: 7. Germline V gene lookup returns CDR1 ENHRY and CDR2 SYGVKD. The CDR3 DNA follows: TGTGCCATCAGCATACAGGGGCCCCACGAGCAGTACTTC. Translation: CAISIQGPHEQYF.

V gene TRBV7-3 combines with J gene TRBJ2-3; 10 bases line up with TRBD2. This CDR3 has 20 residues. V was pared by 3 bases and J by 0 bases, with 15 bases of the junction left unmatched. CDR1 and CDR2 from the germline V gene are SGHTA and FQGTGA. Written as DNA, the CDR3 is TGTGCCAGCAGCTTTCCCCAGCTAGCGGGGGCCAGCGGTAGCACAGATACGCAGTATTTT. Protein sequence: CASSFPQLAGASGSTDTQYF.

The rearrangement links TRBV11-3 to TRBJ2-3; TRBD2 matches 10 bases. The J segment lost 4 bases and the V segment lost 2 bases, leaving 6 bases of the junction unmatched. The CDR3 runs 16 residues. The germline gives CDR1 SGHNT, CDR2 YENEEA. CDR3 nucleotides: TGTGCCAGCAGCTTATCCGGGACTAGCGTTCCAGATACGCAGTATTTT. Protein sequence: CASSLSGTSVPDTQYF.

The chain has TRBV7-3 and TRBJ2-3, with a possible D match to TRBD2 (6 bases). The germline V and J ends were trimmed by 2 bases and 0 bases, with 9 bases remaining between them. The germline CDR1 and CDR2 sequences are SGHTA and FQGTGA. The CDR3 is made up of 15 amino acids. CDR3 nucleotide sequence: TGTGCCAGCAGCTTAGGACTACCTAGCACAGATACGCAGTATTTT. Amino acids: CASSLGLPSTDTQYF.

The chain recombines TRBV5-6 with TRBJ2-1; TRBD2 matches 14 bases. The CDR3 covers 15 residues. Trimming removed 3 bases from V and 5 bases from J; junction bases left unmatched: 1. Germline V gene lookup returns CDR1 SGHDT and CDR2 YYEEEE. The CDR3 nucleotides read TGTGCCAGCAGCTGGGGACTAGCGGGAGACAATGAGCAGTTCTTC. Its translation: CASSWGLAGDNEQFF.

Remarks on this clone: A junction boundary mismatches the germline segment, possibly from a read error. The CDR3 sequence is CSSSPPGQGYGNTIYF. The CDR3 bases are TGTTCCAGCAGCCCACCAGGACAGGGATACGGAAACACCATATATTTT. The V gene is TRBV7-9, the J gene TRBJ1-3, with 8 bases lining up with TRBD1. The germline gives CDR1 SEHNR, CDR2 FQNEAQ (reference sequence). CDR3 length equals 16 residues.